The TCR beta chain described here comes from a study of blood T cell repertoires in COVID-19. As for the study in general: The United States, Italy and Spain supplied acute and convalescent COVID-19 samples. T cells, B-cell-depleted T cells, or PBMCs provided the cDNA or gDNA that served as material.

The V gene lost 1 base and the J gene lost 4 bases, with 13 bases spanning the gap. CDR1 is SEHNR and CDR2 is FQNEAQ in the germline V gene (reference sequence). The CDR3 is made up of 15 amino acids. Categorization into cohorts depended on clinical history that participants reported. Participants in the exposed group had met a COVID-19 case in the 2 weeks before joining the study. The assay was immunoSEQ multiplex PCR, and TCRdb's table has in-frame clones only and misses some. Here the sample spans approximately 270,000 clones, approximately 90% being singletons. This receptor was obtained from a man aged 40-49 years who had been exposed to COVID-19. Sequencing was carried out using PBMCs or T cells enriched from blood (not recorded which). J is TRBJ2-5 and V is TRBV7-9; possible D gene TRBD1, 5 bases. In DNA, the CDR3 is TGTGCCAGCAGCTTAGTAAGGGGTATCGTAGAGACCCAGTACTTC. Residues: CASSLVRGIVETQYF.